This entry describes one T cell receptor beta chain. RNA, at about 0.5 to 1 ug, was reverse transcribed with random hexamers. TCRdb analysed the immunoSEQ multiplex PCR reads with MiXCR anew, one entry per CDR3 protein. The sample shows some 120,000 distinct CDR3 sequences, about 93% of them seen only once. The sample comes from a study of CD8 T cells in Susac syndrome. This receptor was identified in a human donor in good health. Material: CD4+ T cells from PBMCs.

The DNA of the CDR3 is TGTGCCAGCAGTGAAAGCGGGAGGGAAGAGACCCAGTACTTC. Translated: CASSESGREETQYF. The chain is built from TRBV25-1 and TRBJ2-5, with TRBD2 matching over 10 bases. This CDR3 region has 14 residues. V dropped 2 bases and J dropped 3; count of bases not matched to a gene: 0. CDR1 is MGHDK, CDR2 SYGVNS, per germline.